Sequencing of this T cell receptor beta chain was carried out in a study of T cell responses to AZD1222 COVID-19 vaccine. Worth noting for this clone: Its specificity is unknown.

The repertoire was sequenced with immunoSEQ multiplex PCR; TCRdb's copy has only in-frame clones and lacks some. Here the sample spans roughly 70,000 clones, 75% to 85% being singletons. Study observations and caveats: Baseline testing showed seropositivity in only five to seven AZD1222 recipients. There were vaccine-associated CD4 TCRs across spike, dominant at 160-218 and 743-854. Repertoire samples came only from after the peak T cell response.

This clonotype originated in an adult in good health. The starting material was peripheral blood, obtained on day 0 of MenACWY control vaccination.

CDR3 nucleotide sequence: TGTGCCAGCAGCTTAGATACAGGTTCTGGTCCGGTTGAGCAGTACTTC. Its translation is CASSLDTGSGPVEQYF. The genes are TRBV13 and TRBJ2-7, with D possibly TRBD1 on 5 matching bases. CDR1 and CDR2 from the germline V gene are PRHDT and FYEKMQ (reference sequence). Trimming stripped 1 base from V and 7 bases from J, with 20 bases between. The CDR3 extends over 16 amino acids.